This TCR beta chain comes out of a study of Graves' ophthalmopathy and Graves' hyperthyroidism. The V segment lost 10 bases and the J segment 3 bases; nucleotides outside the gene matches: 9. The CDR3 runs to 14 residues. Germline V CDR1 and CDR2: ENHRY, SYGVKD. Broader study findings: Between ophthalmopathy and stable hyperthyroidism, a 13-signature model drew a separation with approximately 87% sensitivity and about 80% specificity. The majority of expanded thyroid clonotypes above 0.001 frequency also occurred in blood. As the model predicted ophthalmopathy progression, it achieved a sensitivity of 70.59% and a specificity of about 72%.

In this cohort, patients with other autoimmune diseases, uncontrolled infections, pregnancy or lactation were excluded. This clonotype was counted only a few times. As yet, its antigen is unknown. For repertoire sequencing, the TCR beta CDR3 regions were amplified from RNA transcripts. Second-round multiplex PCR came after a first-round RT-PCR that employed HTBI primers. Via MiXCR, TCRdb re-called the multiplex PCR reads, giving one row per CDR3 protein. Here the sample spans roughly 700,000 distinct CDR3 sequences, roughly 40% being singletons. The TCR comes from an adult man with Graves' ophthalmopathy. The V and J genes are TRBV10-3 and TRBJ1-3, with 7 bases identical to TRBD1. The sequencing input was peripheral blood. In DNA form, the CDR3 reads TGTGCCAGCGGGATGTACAGGGGTGGAAACACCATATATTTT. This encodes CASGMYRGGNTIYF.